This is a list of T cell receptor beta chains from one sample in a study of T-cell memory formation after mild COVID-19. TCRdb reprocessed the 5' RACE reads with MiXCR, giving one entry per CDR3 protein. The sample consists of around 340,000 distinct CDR3 sequences, 10% to 15% of them appearing once. Sequencing was done on a sample of PBMCs or a T cell subset sorted from them (not recorded which). The source of these receptors is a man between 18 and 29 years old who had mild COVID-19 (a few samples of this study predate the infection). Cell type and time point are not known. CDR3s include the opening cysteine and the closing phenylalanine or tryptophan. Each record gives: D gene, clone size, J gene, V gene, CDR3 DNA, CDR3 protein. D genes are given only for firm matches. Size tells how often a clone was seen (once, few, many) or the class of an expanded clone, and some rows leave it out.

>NA|few|TRBJ2-3|TRBV7-9
TGTGCCAGCAGCTTATCAGAAGATACGCAGTATTTT
CASSLSEDTQYF
>NA|NA|TRBJ1-2|TRBV14
TGTGCCAGCAGCCGCGGGGGCCGGTCGAACTATGGCTACACCTTC
CASSRGGRSNYGYTF
>NA|few|TRBJ1-2|TRBV28
TGTGCCAGCAGCCCCGCCGGCGGTCACTATGGCTACACCTTC
CASSPAGGHYGYTF
>NA|few|TRBJ2-2|TRBV12-3/TRBV12-4
TGTGCCAGCAGTCCGGGACTGTCTTGGGAGCTGTTTTTT
CASSPGLSWELFF
>NA|NA|TRBJ2-7|TRBV9
TGTGCCAGCAGCGTAGACAGTGGGCCCTACGAGCAGTACTTC
CASSVDSGPYEQYF
>TRBD1|many|TRBJ2-3|TRBV7-9
TGTGCCAGCAGCTTAGCGACAGGGGGCTCCACAGATACGCAGTATTTT
CASSLATGGSTDTQYF
>TRBD1|few|TRBJ1-5|TRBV30
TGTGCCTGGAGTCCTCGGGGCAGGGGGCATCAGCCCCAGCATTTT
CAWSPRGRGHQPQHF
>NA|few|TRBJ2-2|TRBV5-1
TGCGCCAGCAGCGCCGGGAACGACGGGGAGCTGTTTTTT
CASSAGNDGELFF
>TRBD2|few|TRBJ2-1|TRBV7-6
TGTGCCAGCAGCTCATCCTCAGGGACTAGGTCACCCAATGAGCAGTTCTTC
CASSSSSGTRSPNEQFF
>NA|many|TRBJ2-6|TRBV6-1
TGTGCCAGCAGTGAATTACGGGGGGCCAACGTCCTGACTTTC
CASSELRGANVLTF
>NA|few|TRBJ1-1|TRBV7-2
TGTGCCAGCAGCCTTATGGGGGACACTGAAGCTTTCTTT
CASSLMGDTEAFF
>TRBD1|NA|TRBJ2-7|TRBV19
TGTGCCAGTTCCTGGACAGGGGGCTTCGGCGAGCAGTACTTC
CASSWTGGFGEQYF
>TRBD1|few|TRBJ1-2|TRBV6-5
TGTGCCAGCAGTAACCCGGACAGGGCGGGAAACTATGGCTACACCTTC
CASSNPDRAGNYGYTF
>NA|few|TRBJ1-1|TRBV4-1
TGCGCCAGCAGTCTAGAGGCCAGGCTGGCAGAAGCTTTCTTT
CASSLEARLAEAFF
>NA|many|TRBJ2-2|TRBV4-1
TGCGCCAGCAGCCAAGAGGTACGGGCCTCCGGGGAGCTGTTTTTT
CASSQEVRASGELFF
>NA|once|TRBJ1-1|TRBV7-9
TGTGCCAGCAGCATCCCAGGGCGGAGGAACACTGAAGCTTTCTTT
CASSIPGRRNTEAFF
>TRBD2|NA|TRBJ2-1|TRBV7-2
TGTGCCAGCAGCCGTTTGAGCGGGGGCCTTGCTGCTTACAATGAGCAGTTCTTC
CASSRLSGGLAAYNEQFF
>NA|few|TRBJ1-2|TRBV5-1
TGCGCCAGCAGCCGGACTTTTAGGGGACGGGGCTATGGCTACACCTTC
CASSRTFRGRGYGYTF
>TRBD1|few|TRBJ1-1|TRBV7-6
TGTGCCAGCAGTGGGGGGACAGGGGCGAGCACTGAAGCTTTCTTT
CASSGGTGASTEAFF
>NA|NA|TRBJ2-1|TRBV6-5
TGTGCCAGCACTCAGGGGTTTGGGGAGCAGTTCTTC
CASTQGFGEQFF
>TRBD2|NA|TRBJ2-3|TRBV20-1
TGCAGTGCTAGGGGGGGGTTGGCAGATACGCAGTATTTT
CSARGGLADTQYF
>TRBD1|few|TRBJ2-1|TRBV7-9
TGTGCCAGCAGCGCAAGCCGACAGGGGATGAATGAGCAGTTCTTC
CASSASRQGMNEQFF
>NA|NA|TRBJ1-2|TRBV6-2/TRBV6-3
TGTGCCAGCAGCCGCCGCGCAGGGGATCACTATGGCTACACCTTC
CASSRRAGDHYGYTF
>TRBD1|NA|TRBJ1-5|TRBV7-6
TGTGCCAGCAGCCCAGGTGGACAGGGTTTTCAGCCCCAGCATTTT
CASSPGGQGFQPQHF
>NA|NA|TRBJ1-1|TRBV5-4
TGTGCCAGCAGCAGAGGACAGTCCTTGAACACTGAAGCTTTCTTT
CASSRGQSLNTEAFF
>NA|once|TRBJ2-7|TRBV7-2
TGTGCCAGCAGCTTGGGACAAGCTACAACCTACGAGCAGTACTTC
CASSLGQATTYEQYF
>TRBD1|NA|TRBJ2-7|TRBV18
TGTGCCAGCTCAAAGGCAGGGGGTCTCCTCGAGCAGTACTTC
CASSKAGGLLEQYF
>NA|few|TRBJ2-3|TRBV6-1
TGTGCCAGCAGTGGCCGGGCGGCCTACCGCACAGATACGCAGTATTTT
CASSGRAAYRTDTQYF
>NA|few|TRBJ1-6|TRBV6-5
TGTGCCAGCAGTCTCGGGGGTCAGGGCCCTTCACCCCTCCACTTT
CASSLGGQGPSPLHF